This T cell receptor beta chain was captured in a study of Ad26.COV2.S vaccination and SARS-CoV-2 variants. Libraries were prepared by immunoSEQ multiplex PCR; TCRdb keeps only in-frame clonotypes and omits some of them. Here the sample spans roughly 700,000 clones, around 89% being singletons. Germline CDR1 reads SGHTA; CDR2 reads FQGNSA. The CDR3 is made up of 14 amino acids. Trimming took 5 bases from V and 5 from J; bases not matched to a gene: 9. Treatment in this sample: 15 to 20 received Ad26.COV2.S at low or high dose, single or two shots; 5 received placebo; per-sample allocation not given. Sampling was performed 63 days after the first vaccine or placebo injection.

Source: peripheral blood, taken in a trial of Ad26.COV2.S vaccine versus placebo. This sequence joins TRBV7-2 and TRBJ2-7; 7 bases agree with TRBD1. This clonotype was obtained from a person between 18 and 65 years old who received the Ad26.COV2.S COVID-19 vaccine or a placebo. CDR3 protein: CASSLRTGPDEQYF. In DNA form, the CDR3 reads TGTGCCAGCAGCCTCAGGACAGGCCCGGACGAGCAGTACTTC.